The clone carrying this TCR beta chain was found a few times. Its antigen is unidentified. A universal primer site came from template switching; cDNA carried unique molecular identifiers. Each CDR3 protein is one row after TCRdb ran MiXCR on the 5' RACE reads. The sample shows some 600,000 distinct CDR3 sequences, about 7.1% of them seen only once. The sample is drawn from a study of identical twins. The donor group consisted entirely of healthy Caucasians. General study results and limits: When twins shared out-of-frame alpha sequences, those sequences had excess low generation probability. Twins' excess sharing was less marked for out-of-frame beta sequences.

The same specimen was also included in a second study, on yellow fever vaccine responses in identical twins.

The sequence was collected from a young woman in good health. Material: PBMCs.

CDR3 in DNA: TGCAGTGCTCAGGGGAATCTTCCGGAAAACGGGGAGCTGTTTTTT. The encoded protein is CSAQGNLPENGELFF. The chain joins TRBV20-1 to TRBJ2-2, with D possibly being TRBD1 (6 bases). This CDR3 comprises 15 residues. The ends were cut back, 5 bases at V and 7 bases at J, with 20 bases in the middle. Germline lookup yields CDR1 DFQATT and CDR2 SNEGSKA (reference sequence).